This T cell receptor (beta chain) was retrieved from a study of cytotoxic CD8 clonotypes in ibrutinib-treated CLL. The CDR3 spans 16 residues. The V end was cut by 3 bases, the J end by 0 bases, with 11 bases between. Germline loops: CDR1 MNHNS, CDR2 SASEGT. TCRdb's table, derived via immunoSEQ multiplex PCR, lists solely in-frame clones and lacks some. The sample holds 250,000 to 350,000 clones, 65% to 85% seen once. The sequenced sample was PBMCs, obtained at disease progression, from a patient treated with ibrutinib. The clonotype was recovered from a human donor with chronic lymphocytic leukemia. This rearrangement joins TRBV6-1 to TRBJ1-4; D uncertain. CDR3 protein: CASSDYGSATNEKLFF. The CDR3 DNA reads as TGTGCCAGCAGTGACTACGGATCTGCAACTAATGAAAAACTGTTTTTT.